The rows below give T cell receptor beta chains drawn from one sample of a study of beta chain features in type 1 diabetes. Measured with immunoSEQ multiplex PCR; TCRdb has only the in-frame clones, and not every one. The data contain some 190,000 clones, almost 8% of them seen just once; the ten biggest clones take up around 0.5%. The sample was central memory CD4+ T cells from blood. These TCRs come from a man between 18 and 35 years old with type 1 diabetes. CDR3s include the opening cysteine and the closing phenylalanine or tryptophan. The D gene is left open where the match is weak.

TRBV30 | - | CAWTSGPYGYTF
TRBV28 | - | CASSPPGTTPGQPQHF
TRBV6-5 | - | CASSPVIRNSPLHF
TRBV7-2 | TRBD1 | CASSLGGQGYEQYF
TRBV2 | TRBD2 | CASSYTGTTSYEQYF
TRBV10-3 | TRBD1 | CATTGTGVDQPQHF
TRBV15 | TRBD1 | CATSRKQGDATGELFF
TRBV4-3 | - | CASSQDSATDTQYF
TRBV13 | - | CASSLAGVGGYTF
TRBV4-3 | - | CASSQDLYNEQFF
TRBV30 | - | CAWSVLRLGQTGELFF
TRBV5-1 | TRBD2 | CASSLEGAGGPYGANVLTF
TRBV9 | - | CASTARGPLAGGELFF
TRBV18 | TRBD2 | CASSPWERGDGNEQFF
TRBV7-2 | - | CASSPTGWEQYF
TRBV7-2 | TRBD2 | CASSPKGASGGYTDTQYF
TRBV11-2 | - | CASSLGHTRGAHEQYF
TRBV5-1 | TRBD2 | CASSLGLAGAGEQFF
TRBV5-1 | TRBD1 | CASSITGGVTYEQYF
TRBV5-4 | TRBD2 | CASSLGGGGPTGELFF
TRBV5-5 | - | CASSLLPANSGANVLTF
TRBV7-2 | TRBD1 | CASSLRIGTGINEQFF
TRBV2 | - | CASSSSGLGNQPQHF
TRBV7-2 | TRBD2 | CASSLMGGSQETQYF
TRBV2 | TRBD1 | CASSARTGGREQFF
TRBV11-2 | - | CASSLGDSRYQYF
TRBV5-4 | TRBD1 | CASSPTGDSYNEQFF
TRBV30 | - | CAWERYGYEQYF
TRBV28 | - | CASSGAHSLSYNEQFF
TRBV19 | - | CASNRELNTEAFF
TRBV9 | - | CASSATGQQASTDTQYF
TRBV9 | TRBD2 | CASSVAPGTSGGLEQFF
TRBV15 | TRBD1 | CATRDGGQGALSGANVLTF
TRBV27 | - | CASSTGTREKLFF
TRBV5-1 | TRBD1 | CASSKGDRGEAYEQYF